This TCR beta chain was recovered during a study of blood T cell repertoires in COVID-19. The wider study: From T cells, B-cell-depleted T cells, or PBMCs came the material, which was cDNA or gDNA.

CDR1 and CDR2 from the germline V gene are SQVTM and ANQGSEA. Trimming removed 6 bases from V and 1 base from J, with 11 bases in between. This CDR3 region has 13 residues. In the original analysis: By means of reference gene primer amplification, nucleated cell counts were estimated. TCRdb's copy holds only in-frame clones and misses some; the assay was immunoSEQ multiplex PCR. From that table come the V and J calls and clone size; the DNA was used to work out D and trimming. The sample holds some 340,000 clones, around 83% seen once. This clonotype was sampled from a man aged 25 to 45 with active or convalescent COVID-19. Input material: peripheral blood. The genes are TRBV29-1 and TRBJ2-3; D perhaps matches TRBD2 (6 bases). The CDR3 region has the DNA TGCAGCGTGGGGGGAGGTGGCACAGATACGCAGTATTTT. This translates into CSVGGGGTDTQYF.